These T cell receptor beta chains were read from a single sample in a study of blood T cells in healthy people across ages. In TCRdb, the 5' RACE reads were re-called with MiXCR into one record per CDR3 protein. The table records over 1,500,000 distinct CDR3 sequences, roughly 43% of them present only once. Source material: blood. These receptors were collected from a human donor in good health. The CDR3 runs from the conserved cysteine through the conserved F or W. D genes are given only for firm matches. Clone size is given for some rows only: seen once, a few or many times, or a class if the clone is expanded.

d_call cdr3_length clone_size j_call v_call cdr3_nt cdr3_aa
- 15 - TRBJ1-2 TRBV27 TGTGCCAGCAGTCTGGACAGTTTGACTAACTGTGGCTACACCTTC CASSLDSLTNCGYTF
- 14 - TRBJ1-4 TRBV12-3/TRBV12-4 TGTGCCAGCACCCTATCGGGGGGCGGGAAAAAACTGTTTTTT CASTLSGGGKKLFF
- 15 once TRBJ2-5 TRBV9 TGTGCCAGCAGCGTAGGGGGCAGGAGCCCAGAGACCCAGTACTTC CASSVGGRSPETQYF
- 15 - TRBJ1-5 TRBV19 TGTGCCTCCAAGGGACGGGCATATAGCAATCAGCCCCAGCATTTT CASKGRAYSNQPQHF
TRBD2 17 few TRBJ2-3 TRBV11-3 TGTGCCAGCAGCAAGAGGACTAGCGGGAACCCCCCAGATACGCAGTATTTT CASSKRTSGNPPDTQYF
- 14 few TRBJ2-3 TRBV7-2 TGTGCCAGCAGCTTGCCTCCGTGGGGGGATACGCAGTATTTT CASSLPPWGDTQYF
- 15 few TRBJ2-7 TRBV7-8 TGTGCCAGCAGCTTAAGTCGGCCGAGCTCCTACGAGCAGTACTTC CASSLSRPSSYEQYF
- 15 few TRBJ2-7 TRBV6-5 TGTGCCAGCAGTTACTCGAATCCCCCCTGGGGCGAGCAGTACTTC CASSYSNPPWGEQYF
- 14 - TRBJ2-1 TRBV9 TGTGCCAGCAGCGTACTAGAAATAAAAGATGAGCGGTTCTTC CASSVLEIKDERFF
TRBD1 14 few TRBJ2-1 TRBV18 TGTGCCAGCTCACCTTCACAGGGGGACCATGAGCAGTTCTTC CASSPSQGDHEQFF
- 14 few TRBJ2-7 TRBV20-1 TGCAGTGCTAGAGATCTCATTCCCATCTACGAGCAGTACTTC CSARDLIPIYEQYF
TRBD1 16 - TRBJ1-5 TRBV24-1 TGTGCCACCAGTGATACGACAGGGGATAGCAATCAGCCCCAGCATTTT CATSDTTGDSNQPQHF
- 11 - TRBJ1-1 TRBV20-1 TGCAGTGCTATCACAGCGTATGAAGCTTTCTTT CSAITAYEAFF
TRBD2 15 - TRBJ2-1 TRBV6-2/TRBV6-3 TGTGCCAGCAGCTCTGCCTTAGCGGGGGGGCCCCAGCAGTTCTTC CASSSALAGGPQQFF
- 15 - TRBJ1-5 TRBV9 TGTGCCAGCAGCCAAGGACCTAAAGAGGGGCAGCCCCAGCATTTT CASSQGPKEGQPQHF
- 13 - TRBJ2-7 TRBV7-9 TGTGCCAGCAGCTTTGCAGGGGCGGACGAGCAGTACTTC CASSFAGADEQYF
TRBD2 16 - TRBJ2-5 TRBV4-3 TGCGCCAGCAGCCAAGTCGCCCAGCGGGGGACAGAGACCCAGTACTTC CASSQVAQRGTETQYF
- 14 - TRBJ2-1 TRBV20-1 TGCAGTGCTAGGCGTAGCACCTCCTACAATGAGCAGTTCTTC CSARRSTSYNEQFF
TRBD2 15 few TRBJ2-4 TRBV7-2 TGTGCCAGCAGCCAGGGACTAGCGCTTTACAATGAGCAGTACTTC CASSQGLALYNEQYF
- 16 - TRBJ2-1 TRBV7-9 TGTGCCAGCCAACCGGGACCGCGGTCATCTTACAATGAGCAGTTCTTC CASQPGPRSSYNEQFF
- 14 few TRBJ1-1 TRBV7-2 TGTGCCAGCAGCTTAGCAAGGGGTGTCACTGAAGCTTTCTTT CASSLARGVTEAFF
- 15 - TRBJ2-3 TRBV7-2 TGTGCCAGCAGCTTAGTTGTTGACAGCGGGGATACGCAGTATTTT CASSLVVDSGDTQYF
- 16 - TRBJ1-1 TRBV7-6 TGTGCCAGCAGCTTAGGGCCCTTCAGGCAGCCAAAGGAAGCTTTCTTT CASSLGPFRQPKEAFF
- 12 - TRBJ2-3 TRBV20-1 TGCAGTGCTGGGATTTCCACAGATACGCAGTATTTT CSAGISTDTQYF
- 11 - TRBJ2-1 TRBV20-1 TGCAGTGCTAGAGCGGGTTATGAGCAGTTCTTC CSARAGYEQFF
- 17 - TRBJ2-1 TRBV14 TGTGCCGGCAGCCCGGAGCCCCCCTTCTACGGGGGCGATGAGCAGTTCTTC CAGSPEPPFYGGDEQFF
- 12 - TRBJ2-1 TRBV4-1 TGCGCCAGCAGCCAAGATGGCTTCCAGGAGTTCTTC CASSQDGFQEFF
- 17 - TRBJ1-3 TRBV6-2/TRBV6-3 TGTGCCAGCAGCCTCCGGGGAGCAAAGAGCTCTGGAAACACCATATATTTT CASSLRGAKSSGNTIYF
- 15 - TRBJ2-7 TRBV7-3 TGTGCCAGCAGTGAGGGTGGGGGGATTTCCTACGAGCAGTACTTC CASSEGGGISYEQYF
TRBD2 16 many TRBJ2-7 TRBV4-1 TGCGCCAGCAGTCTTACTAGCGGGGTATCCTCCTACGAGCAGTACTTC CASSLTSGVSSYEQYF
TRBD2 15 few TRBJ2-7 TRBV20-1 TGCAGTGCTAGAGATGCGGGACTAGCGGACTACGAGCAGTACTTC CSARDAGLADYEQYF
TRBD1 17 - TRBJ1-5 TRBV4-1 TGCGCCAGCAGCCACTCACAGGGGGTGTATAGCAATCAGCCCCAGCATTTT CASSHSQGVYSNQPQHF
- 11 few TRBJ2-7 TRBV14 TGTGCCAGCAGCCAATCCGGCGAGCAGTACTTC CASSQSGEQYF
- 12 - TRBJ1-2 TRBV2 TGTGCCAGCTACAGGGCTAACTATGGCTACACCTTC CASYRANYGYTF
- 17 - TRBJ2-5 TRBV3-1 TGTGCCAGCAGCCAGGCCCCCGGCGGGGAAGGACAAGAGACCCAGTACTTC CASSQAPGGEGQETQYF
- 13 few TRBJ1-2 TRBV10-3 TGTGCCATCAGTGACGGGCGGAGGGGTGGCTACACCTTC CAISDGRRGGYTF
- 14 many TRBJ2-7 TRBV6-6 TGTGCCAGCAGTTACCGAGGCCCGACGGGTGAGCAGTACTTC CASSYRGPTGEQYF
- 13 few TRBJ1-1 TRBV19 TGTGCCAGTAGTACGACGGCGAACACTGAAGCTTTCTTT CASSTTANTEAFF
- 15 - TRBJ1-2 TRBV10-2 TGCGCCAGCAGTGATCGGGGCAGGGGAGATCACGGCTACACCTTC CASSDRGRGDHGYTF
TRBD1 17 - TRBJ2-3 TRBV11-2 TGTGCCAGCAGCTTAACAGGGGGTGGGTCTAGCACAGATACGCAGTATTTT CASSLTGGGSSTDTQYF
TRBD2 16 few TRBJ2-3 TRBV7-8 TGTGCCAGCAGCTTATCAGGCCTTAGCGGGGGGTATACGCAGTATTTT CASSLSGLSGGYTQYF
- 14 few TRBJ1-5 TRBV10-3 TGTGCCATCAGCCAGGGCAGAGGTAATCAGCCCCAGCATTTT CAISQGRGNQPQHF
- 13 - TRBJ1-1 TRBV30 TGTGCCTGGAGTGTACAAAAGGATACTGAAGCTTTCTTT CAWSVQKDTEAFF
- 13 - TRBJ1-1 TRBV7-8 TGTGCCAGCACCCGCAAAATCGGAGCGGAAGCTTTCTTT CASTRKIGAEAFF
TRBD2 14 few TRBJ2-5 TRBV12-3/TRBV12-4 TGTGCCAGCGCACCTGCGGGGGACCAAGAGACCCAGTACTTC CASAPAGDQETQYF
- 12 few TRBJ2-3 TRBV11-1 TGTGCCAGCAGCTCCAACTCAGGTGGGAAGTATTTT CASSSNSGGKYF
- 13 few TRBJ2-1 TRBV24-1 TGTGCCACCAGTGACCCCCGCGTCGAGGAGCAGTTCTTC CATSDPRVEEQFF
- 15 - TRBJ2-7 TRBV10-3 TGTGCCATCAGTGATTCTTCCACTGGGTTTTCCGAGCAGTACTTC CAISDSSTGFSEQYF
TRBD1 16 - TRBJ2-3 TRBV5-1 TGCGCCAGCAGCTTGCCGTCGACAGGGGAGGCAGATACGCAGTATTTT CASSLPSTGEADTQYF
- 13 few TRBJ2-7 TRBV5-1 TGCGCCAGCAGCTTGTGGGAGCTTGGGGAGCAGTACTTC CASSLWELGEQYF
- 13 - TRBJ1-2 TRBV5-1 TGCGCCAGCAGCTTGGAGGGGGGGAATGGCCACACCTTC CASSLEGGNGHTF